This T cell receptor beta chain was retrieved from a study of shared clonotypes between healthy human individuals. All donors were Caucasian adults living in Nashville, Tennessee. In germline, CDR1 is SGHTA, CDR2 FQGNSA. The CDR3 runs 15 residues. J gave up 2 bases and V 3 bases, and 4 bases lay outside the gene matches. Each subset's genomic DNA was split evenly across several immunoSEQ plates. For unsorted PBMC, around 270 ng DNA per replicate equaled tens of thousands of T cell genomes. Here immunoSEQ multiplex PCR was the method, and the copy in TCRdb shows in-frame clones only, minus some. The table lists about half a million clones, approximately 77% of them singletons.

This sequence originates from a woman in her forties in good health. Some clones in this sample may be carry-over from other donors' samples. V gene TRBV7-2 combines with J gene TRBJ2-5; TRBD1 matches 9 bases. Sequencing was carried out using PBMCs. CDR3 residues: CASSFYRGRQETQYF. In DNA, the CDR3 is TGTGCCAGCAGCTTTTACAGGGGGCGGCAAGAGACCCAGTACTTC.